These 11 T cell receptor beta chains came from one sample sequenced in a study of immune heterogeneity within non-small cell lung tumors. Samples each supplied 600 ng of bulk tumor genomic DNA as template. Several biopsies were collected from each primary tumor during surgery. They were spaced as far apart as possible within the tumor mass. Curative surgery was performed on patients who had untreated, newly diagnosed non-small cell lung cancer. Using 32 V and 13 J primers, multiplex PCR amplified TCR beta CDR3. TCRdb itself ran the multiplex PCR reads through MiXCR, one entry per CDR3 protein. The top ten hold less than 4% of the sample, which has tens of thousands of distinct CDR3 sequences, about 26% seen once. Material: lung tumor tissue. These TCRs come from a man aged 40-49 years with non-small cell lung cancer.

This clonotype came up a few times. The CDR3 DNA reads TGTGCCAGCAGATACCCTATCGGACTAGCGGGAGCAGACAAAAACATTCAGTACTTC. It codes for CASRYPIGLAGADKNIQYF. The chain carries TRBV6-1 and TRBJ2-4; TRBD2 matches at 13 bases. This CDR3 spans 19 amino acids. Germline V gene sequence: CDR1 MNHNS, CDR2 SASEGT. V lost 6 bases to trimming and J lost 3 bases; unmatched junction nucleotides: 14.

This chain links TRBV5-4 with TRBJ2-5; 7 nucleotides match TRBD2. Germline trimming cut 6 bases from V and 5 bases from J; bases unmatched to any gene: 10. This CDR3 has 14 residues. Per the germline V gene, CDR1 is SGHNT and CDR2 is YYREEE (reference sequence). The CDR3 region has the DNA TGTGCCAGCACCCTAGTGGGAGCGGGGGAGACCCAGTACTTC. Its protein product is CASTLVGAGETQYF. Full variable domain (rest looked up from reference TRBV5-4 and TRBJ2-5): ETGVTQSPTHLIKTRGQQVTLRCSSQSGHNTVSWYQQALGQGPQFIFQYYREEENGRGNFPPRFSGLQFPNYSSELNVNALELDDSALYLCASTLVGAGETQYFGPGTRLLVL.

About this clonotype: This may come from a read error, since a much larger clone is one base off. The CDR3 nucleotides are TGTGCCAGCAGTGAATTCGGCGGGGGAGGGAACAATGAGCAGTTCTTC. It specifies CASSEFGGGGNNEQFF. This chain connects TRBV25-1 to TRBJ2-1; TRBD2 aligns across 7 bases. V gave up 1 base and J gave up 5 bases; unmatched junction bases: 8. The CDR3 has 16 residues. The germline V gene encodes CDR1 MGHDK and CDR2 SYGVNS.

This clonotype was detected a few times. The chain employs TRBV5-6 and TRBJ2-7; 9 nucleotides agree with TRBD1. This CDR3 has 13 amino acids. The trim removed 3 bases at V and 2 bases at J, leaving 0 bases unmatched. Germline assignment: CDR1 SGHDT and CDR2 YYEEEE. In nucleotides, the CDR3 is TGTGCCAGCAGCTGGACAGGGGCCTACGAGCAGTACTTC. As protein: CASSWTGAYEQYF.

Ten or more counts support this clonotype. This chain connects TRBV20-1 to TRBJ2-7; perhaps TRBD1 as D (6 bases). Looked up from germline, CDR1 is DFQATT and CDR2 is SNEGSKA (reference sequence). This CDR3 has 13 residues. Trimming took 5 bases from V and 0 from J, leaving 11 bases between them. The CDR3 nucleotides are TGCAGTGCTCGGGACACCAACTCCTACGAGCAGTACTTC. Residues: CSARDTNSYEQYF.

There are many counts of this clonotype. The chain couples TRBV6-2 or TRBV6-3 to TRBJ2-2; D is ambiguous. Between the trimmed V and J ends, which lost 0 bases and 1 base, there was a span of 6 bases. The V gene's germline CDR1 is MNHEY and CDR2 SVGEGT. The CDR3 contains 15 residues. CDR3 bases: TGTGCCAGCAGTTACTCAAGTTGGAACACCGGGGAGCTGTTTTTT. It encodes CASSYSSWNTGELFF.

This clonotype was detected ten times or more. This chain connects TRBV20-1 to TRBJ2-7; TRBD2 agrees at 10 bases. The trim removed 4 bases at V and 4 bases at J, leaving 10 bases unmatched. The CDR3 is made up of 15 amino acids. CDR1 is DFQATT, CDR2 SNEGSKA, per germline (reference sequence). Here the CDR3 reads CSAMGKPSGSYEQYF. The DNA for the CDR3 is TGCAGTGCTATGGGGAAGCCTAGCGGGAGTTACGAGCAGTACTTC.

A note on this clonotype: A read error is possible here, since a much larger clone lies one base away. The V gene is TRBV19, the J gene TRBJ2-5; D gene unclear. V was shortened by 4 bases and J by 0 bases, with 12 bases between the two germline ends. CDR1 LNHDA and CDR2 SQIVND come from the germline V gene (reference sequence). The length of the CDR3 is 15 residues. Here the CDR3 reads CASSRTSGDQETQYF. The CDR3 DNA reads TGTGCCAGTAGTAGAACCTCGGGCGACCAAGAGACCCAGTACTTC.

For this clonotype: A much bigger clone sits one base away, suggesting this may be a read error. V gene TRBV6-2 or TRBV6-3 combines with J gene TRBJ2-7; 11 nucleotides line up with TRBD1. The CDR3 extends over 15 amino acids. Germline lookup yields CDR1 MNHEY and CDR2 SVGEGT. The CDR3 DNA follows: TGTGCCAGCAGTTATCCCGGACAGGGGGCATACGATCAGTACTTC. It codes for CASSYPGQGAYDQYF.

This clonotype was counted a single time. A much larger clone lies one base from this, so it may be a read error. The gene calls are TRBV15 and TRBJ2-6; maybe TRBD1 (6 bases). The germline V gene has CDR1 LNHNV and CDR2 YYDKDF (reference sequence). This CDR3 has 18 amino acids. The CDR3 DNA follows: TGTGCCACCAGCAGAGAAGTACCAGGGGCTGCTGGGGCCAACGCCCTGACTTTC. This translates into CATSREVPGAAGANALTF.

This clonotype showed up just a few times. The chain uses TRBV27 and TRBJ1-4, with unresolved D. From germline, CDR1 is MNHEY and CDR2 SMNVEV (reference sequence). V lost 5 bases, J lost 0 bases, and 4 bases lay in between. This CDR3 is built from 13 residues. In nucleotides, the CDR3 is TGTGCCAGCAGTACGGCAACTAATGAAAAACTGTTTTTT. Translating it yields CASSTATNEKLFF.